This T cell receptor (beta chain) emerged from a study of regulatory T cells in long-lasting Graves disease. Germline CDR1 reads LNHDA; CDR2 reads SQIVND (reference sequence). The CDR3 is 14 residues long. The ends were cut back, 8 bases at V and 0 bases at J, with 10 bases in the middle. Indicated time point: newly diagnosed GD, antithyroid drugs for less than 3 months. Scientists built the TCR library using RNA that was extracted from PBMCs. Construction of the TCR beta libraries employed iRepertoire HTBI primers in conjunction with Arm-PCR of CDR3 regions. TCRdb re-called the multiplex PCR reads with MiXCR, one entry per CDR3 protein. The sample holds 550,000 or so distinct CDR3 sequences, around 12% seen once. This clonotype was seen a handful of times. The data were also submitted as part of a second study, on T cells in Graves' hyperthyroidism and ophthalmopathy. From that study: TCR CDR3 regions were first amplified by RT-PCR with HTBI primers.

The chain couples TRBV19 to TRBJ2-2; D gene ambiguous. The sequence was collected from a woman younger than 45 with Graves disease. The material was peripheral blood mononuclear cells (PBMCs), obtained at new diagnosis, from a patient treated with antithyroid drugs. CDR3 in amino acids: CASAVVSNTGELFF. The CDR3, as DNA: TGTGCCAGTGCTGTAGTCTCGAACACCGGGGAGCTGTTTTTT. The whole variable domain, filled in from reference TRBV19 and TRBJ2-2, reads DGGITQSPKYLFRKEGQNVTLSCEQNLNHDAMYWYRQDPGQGLRLIYYSQIVNDFQKGDIAEGYSVSREKKESFPLTVTSAQKNPTAFYLCASAVVSNTGELFFGEGSRLTVL.